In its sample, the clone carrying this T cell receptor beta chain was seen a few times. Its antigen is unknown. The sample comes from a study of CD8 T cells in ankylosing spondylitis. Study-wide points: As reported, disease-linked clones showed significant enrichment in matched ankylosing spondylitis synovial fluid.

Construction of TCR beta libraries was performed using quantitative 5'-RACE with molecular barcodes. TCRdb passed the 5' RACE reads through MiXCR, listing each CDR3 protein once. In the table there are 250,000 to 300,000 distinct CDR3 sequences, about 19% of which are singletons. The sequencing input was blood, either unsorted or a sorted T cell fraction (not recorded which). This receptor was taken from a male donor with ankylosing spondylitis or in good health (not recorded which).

The CDR3 region has the DNA TGTGCCAGCAGCTTAGGTTGGCGGCAAGAGACAGATACGCAGTATTTT. It codes for CASSLGWRQETDTQYF. V and J are TRBV7-8 and TRBJ2-3; D uncertain. This CDR3 contains 16 residues. Trimming took off 1 base at V and 3 bases at J, with 14 bases between the two ends. Looked up from germline, CDR1 is SGHVS and CDR2 is FQNEAQ.